Following are 14 T cell receptor beta chains from one sample sequenced in a study of CD8+ T cells in alopecia areata. Treatment meaning: oral pan-JAK inhibitor, 5-10 mg twice daily. cDNA serving as the sequencing template came from extracted, reverse transcribed RNA. Produced via immunoSEQ multiplex PCR; TCRdb's table is partial and in-frame only. The sample includes about 210,000 clones, more than 55% seen only once; the top ten take 1% to 1.5%. Source: CD4+ T cells sorted from blood, taken at approximately week 42, from a patient treated with tofacitinib. These receptors were obtained from a human donor with alopecia areata.

The chain links TRBV4-2 to TRBJ2-7; D is undetermined. There are 11 residues in the CDR3. V shed 5 bases and J shed 9 bases, with 11 bases lying between them. CDR1 is LGHNA, CDR2 YNFKEQ, per germline. The CDR3 nucleotides read TGTGCCAGCAGCTCTCGGGCAGGGCAGTACTTC. This encodes CASSSRAGQYF.

The rearrangement uses TRBV30 and TRBJ1-1; no clear D. This CDR3 has 14 residues. Deletions cut 0 bases from V and 5 bases from J, with 13 bases between. Per the germline V gene, CDR1 is GTSNPN and CDR2 is SVGIG (reference sequence). CDR3: CAWSVRAGGTEAFF. In DNA, the CDR3 is TGTGCCTGGAGTGTACGTGCAGGAGGGACTGAAGCTTTCTTT.

This sequence joins TRBV30 and TRBJ1-1; D unclear. V was pared by 3 bases and J by 1 base, with 15 bases between. Per germline, CDR1 GTSNPN and CDR2 SVGIG (reference sequence). The CDR3 runs to 15 residues. The CDR3 sequence: CAWRVGVSWNTEAFF. The CDR3 DNA follows: TGTGCCTGGAGGGTTGGGGTTTCGTGGAACACTGAAGCTTTCTTT.

The table lists this clone with a few counts. The V gene is TRBV5-1, the J gene TRBJ2-7; 8 nucleotides match TRBD1. Trimming cost V 0 bases and J 3 bases; bases outside gene matches: 2. Germline assignment: CDR1 SGHRS and CDR2 YFSETQ. The CDR3 consists of 14 residues. DNA of the CDR3: TGCGCCAGCAGCTTGGCAGGGGGCTTCTACGAGCAGTACTTC. Translated: CASSLAGGFYEQYF. The whole variable domain, filled in from reference TRBV5-1 and TRBJ2-7, reads KAGVTQTPRYLIKTRGQQVTLSCSPISGHRSVSWYQQTPGQGLQFLFEYFSETQRNKGNFPGRFSGRQFSNSRSEMNVSTLELGDSALYLCASSLAGGFYEQYFGPGTRLTVT.

This clone was counted a few times. This chain connects TRBV6-6 to TRBJ2-6; D gene ambiguous. CDR1 is MNHNY and CDR2 is SVGAGI in the germline V gene (reference sequence). This CDR3 region has 16 residues. Trimming pared 1 base from V and 4 bases from J, leaving 11 bases between. The DNA for the CDR3 is TGTGCCAGCAGTTACTGGGGATCTGCCGGGGCCAACGTCCTGACTTTC. Translated: CASSYWGSAGANVLTF.

In its sample, this clone was seen a few times. DNA of the CDR3: TGTGCCACCAGCAGGGGACAAGGGGGGGAATATAGCAATCAGCCCCAGCATTTT. It encodes CATSRGQGGEYSNQPQHF. J is TRBJ1-5 and V is TRBV15, with a tentative D call TRBD1 (6 bases). This CDR3 spans 18 amino acids. Trimming took off 3 bases at V and 0 bases at J, with 18 bases between the two ends. Germline CDR1 LNHNV, CDR2 YYDKDF (reference sequence).

The chain recombines TRBV5-6 with TRBJ2-7; no reliable D call. The CDR3 is made up of 13 amino acids. Germline V gives CDR1 SGHDT, CDR2 YYEEEE. The ends were cut back, 5 bases at V and 0 bases at J, with 9 bases in the middle. CDR3 in amino acids: CASRAVSSYEQYF. CDR3 DNA sequence: TGTGCCAGCAGGGCAGTGAGCTCCTACGAGCAGTACTTC.

The chain employs TRBV30 and TRBJ1-1; 8 bases match TRBD1. V lost 3 bases, J lost 3 bases, and 6 bases stayed unmatched. The CDR3 is 14 residues long. CDR1 and CDR2 (germline): GTSNPN, SVGIG (reference sequence). Here the CDR3 DNA reads TGTGCCTGGAGCCCCTTGGACAGGGACACTGAAGCTTTCTTT. Translation gives CAWSPLDRDTEAFF.

The chain has TRBV29-1 and TRBJ1-1; D gene ambiguous. Per germline, CDR1 SQVTM and CDR2 ANQGSEA. V was cut by 5 bases and J by 1 base, with 14 bases left in between. The CDR3 covers 14 residues. In DNA, the CDR3 is TGCAGCGTTTTTGAATCCCGGACGAACACTGAAGCTTTCTTT. Amino acid sequence: CSVFESRTNTEAFF.

The rearrangement uses TRBV5-1 and TRBJ1-4, with a tentative D call TRBD1 (6 bases). Germline V lookup: CDR1 SGHRS, CDR2 YFSETQ. V was pared by 7 bases and J by 5 bases, with 21 bases between. This CDR3 contains 16 residues. The CDR3 region is CASRLGGSLRNEKLFF. The CDR3 nucleotides are TGCGCCAGCCGCCTGGGGGGCTCGTTGAGAAATGAAAAACTGTTTTTT.

V is TRBV29-1 and J is TRBJ1-1, with D possibly being TRBD1 (5 bases). CDR1 SQVTM and CDR2 ANQGSEA come from the germline V gene. Trimming cost V 5 bases and J 6 bases, with 25 bases left between them. The CDR3 is 16 residues long. The CDR3 here is CSVLDDPRGQTAEAFF. The CDR3 nucleotides are TGCAGCGTTCTGGACGACCCGCGGGGCCAAACGGCTGAAGCTTTCTTT.

This clone was counted only a few times. The chain is built from TRBV7-8 and TRBJ2-3; D is unclear. Germline values: CDR1 SGHVS, CDR2 FQNEAQ. V was shortened by 5 bases and J by 4 bases, with 13 bases between the two germline ends. The CDR3 runs 14 residues. CDR3 sequence: CASSLLIRADTQYF. In DNA, the CDR3 is TGTGCCAGCAGCCTATTAATACGCGCAGATACGCAGTATTTT.

V gene TRBV20-1 combines with J gene TRBJ2-1, with D perhaps matching TRBD2 (6 bases). Germline V gives CDR1 DFQATT, CDR2 SNEGSKA (reference sequence). Deletions cut 7 bases from V and 7 bases from J, with 11 bases between. This CDR3 has 11 amino acids. CDR3 DNA sequence: TGCAGTGTGACTGGGGGGAATGAGCAGTTCTTC. Translating it yields CSVTGGNEQFF.

The V and J genes are TRBV29-1 and TRBJ2-7, with D unresolved. In germline, CDR1 is SQVTM, CDR2 ANQGSEA. Trimming took off 7 bases at V and 7 bases at J, with 17 bases between the two ends. This CDR3 is built from 12 residues. The DNA of the CDR3 is TGCAGCGCTGCGCCCACCCAAGGAGAGCAGTACTTC. It specifies CSAAPTQGEQYF.